This TCR beta chain was obtained from a study of untreated major depressive disorder. Libraries were prepared by immunoSEQ multiplex PCR; TCRdb keeps only in-frame clonotypes and omits some of them. The table records about 25,000 clones, 90% to 95% of them present only once. V was trimmed by 3 bases and J by 4 bases, leaving 16 bases between them. Germline assignment: CDR1 SGHRS and CDR2 YFSETQ. The CDR3 length is 15 residues. Depression in patients ranged from moderate to severe. Each donor gave about 30 ml of EDTA blood. CD4+ T cell purity was typically approximately 94%. Overall study findings and caveats: TRBV05-01 (Vbeta 5.1) usage was higher in CD4+ T cells of depressed patients than controls. The small study sample limits how generally findings apply.

As to this clone: Antigen unknown.

V usage is TRBV5-1 and J usage is TRBJ1-2, with D possibly being TRBD1 (6 bases). The receptor's source is a woman in her twenties or thirties with major depressive disorder. The specimen was CD4+ T cells from PBMCs. The CDR3 bases are TGCGCCAGCAGCTCGCACAGGGTCGGAAGCTATGGCTACACCTTC. Translation: CASSSHRVGSYGYTF.